This TCR beta chain derives from a study of blood T cell repertoires in COVID-19. Clones were sequenced by immunoSEQ multiplex PCR, and TCRdb holds only the in-frame ones, with some missing. The sample consists of 200,000 to 300,000 clones, 88% of them appearing once. Germline CDR1 GTSNPN, CDR2 SVGIG (reference sequence). Trimming took 3 bases from V and 6 from J, leaving 11 bases between them. This CDR3 is 12 amino acids long. The clonotype comes from a woman in her thirties or forties who had recovered from COVID-19. Material for sequencing was peripheral blood. The chain combines TRBV30 with TRBJ1-1; D gene ambiguous. This CDR3 reads CAWSPGGPEAFF. The CDR3 nucleotides read TGTGCCTGGAGCCCCGGCGGCCCTGAAGCTTTCTTT.